This entry describes one T cell receptor beta chain. Antigen unknown. Using RNA template, CDR3s of TCR alpha and beta were amplified with iRepertoire arm-PCR. For one-step reverse transcription and amplification, 100-400 ng of tissue mRNA or PBMC total RNA was used. TCRdb called the multiplex PCR reads again in MiXCR, with one record for every CDR3 protein. The repertoire holds about 410,000 distinct CDR3 sequences, with around 38% as singletons. This CDR3 region has 16 residues. The J segment lost 8 bases and the V segment lost 0 bases, leaving 4 bases of the junction unmatched. The V gene's germline CDR1 is SGHDT and CDR2 YYEEEE. This sample was taken from a study of glioma-infiltrating T cells. Looking at the study overall: About one million peripheral T cells were targeted at about 4.5- to 10-fold coverage. Findings and caveats of the study: Tissue-blood divergence was below expectation in non-neoplastic patients, above in gliomas.

This receptor was taken from a human donor with low-grade glioma or glioblastoma, undergoing nonglioma brain surgery, or in good health (not recorded which). The V call is TRBV5-6, the J call TRBJ2-1, with 14 positions matching TRBD2. The sample comprised glioma tissue, nonneoplastic brain tissue, or PBMCs (not recorded which). The CDR3 region is CASSLGTSGRYDEQFF. The CDR3 bases are TGTGCCAGCAGCTTGGGGACTAGCGGGAGGTACGATGAGCAGTTCTTC.